One and the same sample provided the 26 T cell receptor beta chains below, sequenced in a study of T cells after yellow fever vaccination. Each CDR3 protein is one row after TCRdb ran MiXCR on the 5' RACE reads. The table records 20,000 to 25,000 distinct CDR3 sequences, approximately 3.2% of them present only once. Sequenced material: PBMCs, either bulk or a sorted T-cell subset (CD4+, CD8+, memory, or dextramer-sorted; not recorded which), taken around 45 days after the first yellow fever vaccination. The receptors were sampled from a man younger than 30 who received the YFV17D yellow fever vaccine.

This clonotype was seen repeatedly, ten times or more. The rearrangement joins TRBV5-1 to TRBJ1-3; D is undetermined. Trimming stripped 2 bases from V and 1 base from J, with 7 bases between. Per the germline V gene, CDR1 is SGHRS and CDR2 is YFSETQ. The CDR3 is made up of 14 amino acids. The CDR3, as DNA: TGCGCCAGCAGCTTAGGACCTTCTGGAAACACCATATATTTT. Amino acid sequence: CASSLGPSGNTIYF.

This clonotype was observed many times. This chain links TRBV4-3 with TRBJ1-4; D is unclear. There are 15 residues in the CDR3. Germline CDR1 reads LGHNA; CDR2 reads YSLEER. V was shortened by 0 bases and J by 8 bases, with 13 bases between the two germline ends. CDR3 sequence: CASSQDRPLGEKLFF. CDR3 DNA sequence: TGCGCCAGCAGCCAAGATAGACCACTTGGGGAAAAACTGTTTTTT.

There are many counts of this clonotype. The V call is TRBV28, the J call TRBJ2-4, with D unresolved. Germline loops: CDR1 MDHEN, CDR2 SYDVKM. V shed 4 bases and J shed 0 bases, with 13 bases lying between them. The CDR3 consists of 16 residues. The CDR3 is CASSSPPLLAKNIQYF. CDR3 coding DNA: TGTGCCAGCAGTTCGCCGCCCCTTCTAGCCAAAAACATTCAGTACTTC.

This clonotype was seen at least ten times. The genes are TRBV4-1 and TRBJ1-1; 10 bases align to TRBD1. This CDR3 region has 15 residues. Germline V gives CDR1 MGHRA, CDR2 YSYEKL. V lost 3 bases, J lost 10 bases, and 11 bases stayed unmatched. CDR3 amino acids: CASSHPPAGTGAAFF. The CDR3 bases are TGCGCCAGCAGCCACCCCCCCGCCGGGACAGGGGCAGCTTTCTTT.

This clonotype has at least ten counts. V gene TRBV27 combines with J gene TRBJ2-7; TRBD2 is a possible D gene (7 bases). Germline CDR1 is MNHEY and CDR2 is SMNVEV (reference sequence). The CDR3 length is 13 residues. The germline V and J ends were trimmed by 5 bases and 6 bases, with 14 bases remaining between them. The CDR3 reads CASSPSGGLEQYV. The CDR3 nucleotides read TGTGCCAGCAGTCCCTCGGGGGGCCTCGAGCAGTACGTC.

Ten or more counts support this clonotype. The V and J genes are TRBV6-5 and TRBJ2-6; tentative D call: TRBD1 (6 bases). From germline, CDR1 is MNHEY and CDR2 SVGAGI. The CDR3 totals 13 residues. Trimming cost V 7 bases and J 8 bases, with 12 bases left between them. In DNA, the CDR3 is TGTGCCAGCATCCAACAGGGTACCAACGTCCTGACTTTC. It yields the protein CASIQQGTNVLTF.

This clonotype has ten or more counts. The chain has TRBV5-1 and TRBJ2-5, with D perhaps TRBD1 (6 bases). The ends were cut back, 4 bases at V and 4 bases at J, with 14 bases in the middle. This CDR3 is 14 amino acids long. Germline CDR1 SGHRS, CDR2 YFSETQ. The CDR3 DNA follows: TGCGCCAGCAGCCCCCAGGGGAAGGGAGAGACCCAGTACTTC. Protein product: CASSPQGKGETQYF.

This clonotype was seen at least ten times. V is TRBV20-1 and J is TRBJ2-5; a weak D match, TRBD1 (7 bases). Germline CDR1 and CDR2: DFQATT and SNEGSKA (reference sequence). V was pared by 3 bases and J by 5 bases, with 16 bases between. The CDR3 runs to 14 residues. CDR3 amino acids: CSARSGGGWETQYF. The DNA for the CDR3 is TGCAGTGCTAGGTCAGGAGGGGGCTGGGAGACCCAGTACTTC.

In this sample, this clonotype turned up many times. The chain uses TRBV5-1 and TRBJ2-7; 9 positions agree with TRBD1. V lost 4 bases to trimming and J lost 3 bases; unmatched junction nucleotides: 5. CDR3 size: 14 residues. Germline values: CDR1 SGHRS, CDR2 YFSETQ. The DNA of the CDR3 is TGCGCCAGCAGCCCGGGGACAGGGATCTACGAGCAGTACGTC. It encodes CASSPGTGIYEQYV.

This clonotype was seen repeatedly, ten times or more. The chain uses TRBV13 and TRBJ2-2; possibly TRBD2 for D (6 bases). The CDR3 covers 16 residues. CDR1 and CDR2 (germline): PRHDT, FYEKMQ (reference sequence). Trimming left V 4 bases short and J 9 bases short, with 21 bases between. The CDR3 DNA reads as TGTGCCAGCAGCTCCGCGTGGGGGGATAGTCTCCGGGAGCTGTTTTTT. Protein sequence: CASSSAWGDSLRELFF.

This clonotype occurred many times. The V and J genes are TRBV5-1 and TRBJ1-1, with a tentative D call TRBD1 (5 bases). Trimming took 4 bases from V and 2 from J, leaving 15 bases between them. Germline V lookup: CDR1 SGHRS, CDR2 YFSETQ. This CDR3 spans 15 amino acids. The CDR3 DNA follows: TGCGCCAGCAGCCTTCCCGGGGCGGCAAACACTGAAGCTTTCTTT. Translated, it gives CASSLPGAANTEAFF. The full variable domain, rest sourced from reference TRBV5-1 and TRBJ1-1, is KAGVTQTPRYLIKTRGQQVTLSCSPISGHRSVSWYQQTPGQGLQFLFEYFSETQRNKGNFPGRFSGRQFSNSRSEMNVSTLELGDSALYLCASSLPGAANTEAFFGQGTRLTVV.

This clonotype was detected ten times or more. CDR3 DNA sequence: TGTGCCAGCAGCGTCGGGAAAGCGGGCACCGGGGAGCTGTTTTTT. Protein product: CASSVGKAGTGELFF. The gene calls are TRBV9 and TRBJ2-2; the D gene is possibly TRBD2 (6 bases). This CDR3 spans 15 amino acids. Germline V CDR1 and CDR2: SGDLS, YYNGEE. The V and J ends lost 2 bases and 4 bases respectively, with 12 bases between them.

This clonotype has ten or more counts. CDR3 amino acids: CASSLAGQNTGELFF. CDR3 bases: TGTGCCAGCAGCTTAGCGGGACAGAACACCGGGGAGCTGTTTTTT. The chain combines TRBV7-2 with TRBJ2-2; perhaps TRBD1 as D (6 bases). Per the germline V gene, CDR1 is SGHTA and CDR2 is FQGNSA. With 0 bases removed from V and 1 base from J, the gap between germline ends came to 6 bases. The length of the CDR3 is 15 residues.

This clonotype was recorded many times. The chain carries TRBV18 and TRBJ2-1; the match to TRBD2 covers 10 bases. Trimming removed 0 bases from V and 10 bases from J; junction bases left unmatched: 6. CDR1 and CDR2 from the germline V gene are KGHSH and LQKENI. The CDR3 is 15 amino acids. Here the CDR3 reads CASSPPQRGGHEQFF. CDR3 sequence (DNA): TGTGCCAGCTCACCACCCCAGCGGGGGGGCCACGAGCAGTTCTTC.

This clonotype has ten or more counts. V is TRBV5-6 and J is TRBJ2-7; 7 nucleotides agree with TRBD1. The trim removed 5 bases at V and 5 bases at J, leaving 7 bases unmatched. Looked up from germline, CDR1 is SGHDT and CDR2 is YYEEEE. This CDR3 is built from 13 residues. CDR3 in DNA: TGTGCCAGCAGACAAGGGACAGCCGACGAGCAGTACTTC. The encoded protein is CASRQGTADEQYF.

This clonotype was seen ten or more times. The gene calls are TRBV18 and TRBJ1-1; 7 nucleotides align to TRBD1. CDR1 and CDR2 (germline): KGHSH, LQKENI. There are 15 residues in the CDR3. Losses at the gene ends were 3 bases for V and 2 bases for J; bases not matched to a gene: 6. CDR3 DNA sequence: TGTGCCAGCTCACCTACAGGGGTGATTAACACTGAAGCTTTCTTT. It specifies CASSPTGVINTEAFF.

This clonotype was counted ten times or more. At one of its ends the junction is not consistent with the germline gene, which may arise from a read error. The chain links TRBV18 to TRBJ2-3; weak D call: TRBD1 (6 bases). Germline V gene lookup returns CDR1 KGHSH and CDR2 LQKENI. The CDR3 runs 18 residues. CDR3 loop: CASSPQGRIGVSTDTQYF. The CDR3 DNA reads TGTGCCAGCTCTCCACAGGGTCGAATTGGGGTGAGCACAGATACGCAGTATTTT.

This clonotype counts as medium-sized. J is TRBJ2-2 and V is TRBV12-3 or TRBV12-4, with 7 bases lining up with TRBD1. V was pared by 3 bases and J by 6 bases, with 7 bases of the junction left unmatched. The CDR3 totals 15 residues. In DNA, the CDR3 is TGTGCCAGCAGTTTTGACAGGGCCAGAGCCGGGGAGCTGTTTTTT. It encodes CASSFDRARAGELFF.

This clonotype was counted at least ten times. The chain carries TRBV5-1 and TRBJ1-1, with 10 bases matching TRBD1. The CDR3 loop spans 15 amino acids. The junction had 4 bases not matched to a gene; V was cut back by 1 base and J by 4 bases. Germline V CDR1 and CDR2: SGHRS, YFSETQ. In DNA form, the CDR3 reads TGCGCCAGCAGCTTGATGACAGGGGGCCCCACTGAAGCTTTCTTT. Translating it yields CASSLMTGGPTEAFF.

This clonotype was seen ten or more times. The V gene is TRBV12-3 or TRBV12-4, the J gene TRBJ1-6, with D unresolved. This CDR3 comprises 14 residues. V was clipped by 6 bases and J by 3 bases, with 9 bases between them. The CDR3 sequence is CASRDGSYNSPLHF. In nucleotides, the CDR3 is TGTGCCAGCAGAGACGGGAGCTATAATTCACCCCTCCACTTT.

At least ten counts were recorded for this clonotype. This chain joins TRBV11-2 and TRBJ2-2, with TRBD2 identical over 8 bases. Looked up from germline, CDR1 is SGHAT and CDR2 is FQNNGV. With 5 bases clipped from V and 1 base from J, the junction kept 0 bases outside the gene matches. The CDR3 is 14 amino acids. CDR3 DNA: TGTGCCAGCAGCCGGGGGGGGAACACCGGGGAGCTGTTTTTT. Translating gives CASSRGGNTGELFF.

In the case of this clonotype: At one end the junction does not follow the germline gene, possibly because of a read error. The chain links TRBV4-1 to TRBJ1-2; D gene uncertain. This CDR3 is built from 12 residues. Germline V gene data show CDR1 as MGHRA and CDR2 as YSYEKL. As DNA, the CDR3 is TGTGCCAGGAGCCCCGGGCGCATTGGCTACACCTTC. This gives the protein CARSPGRIGYTF.

This clonotype was observed many times. This chain joins TRBV7-9 and TRBJ1-2; D gene uncertain. V was trimmed by 4 bases and J by 3 bases, leaving 12 bases between them. The CDR3 runs 14 residues. Germline loops: CDR1 SEHNR, CDR2 FQNEAQ (reference sequence). The CDR3 sequence: CASSSVVTDYGYTF. CDR3 sequence (DNA): TGTGCCAGCAGCTCCGTGGTCACAGACTATGGCTACACCTTC.

This clonotype has at least ten counts. The rearrangement links TRBV12-3 or TRBV12-4 to TRBJ1-4; 9 nucleotides line up with TRBD1. There are 14 residues in the CDR3. The J segment lost 12 bases and the V segment lost 6 bases, leaving 11 bases of the junction unmatched. CDR3 residues: CASSRDREGTELFF. CDR3 nucleotide sequence: TGTGCCAGCAGCCGGGACAGGGAAGGAACGGAACTGTTTTTT.

This clonotype was seen ten or more times. This sequence joins TRBV5-1 and TRBJ1-4; D not resolved. This CDR3 comprises 13 residues. Trimming took off 1 base at V and 8 bases at J, with 9 bases between the two ends. CDR1 and CDR2 from the germline V gene are SGHRS and YFSETQ. CDR3 nucleotides: TGCGCCAGCAGCTTGATGGGTGACGAAAAACTGTTTTTT. Protein sequence: CASSLMGDEKLFF.

This clonotype has at least ten counts. V and J are TRBV6-2 or TRBV6-3 and TRBJ2-2, with D possibly matching TRBD1 (6 bases). V was cut by 7 bases and J by 2 bases, with 17 bases left in between. Germline CDR1 reads MNHEY; CDR2 reads SVGEGT. This CDR3 is 16 amino acids long. For the CDR3, the DNA is TGTGCCAGCACATATGCAGGGGAGTTAAACACCGGGGAGCTGTTTTTT. Its protein product is CASTYAGELNTGELFF.